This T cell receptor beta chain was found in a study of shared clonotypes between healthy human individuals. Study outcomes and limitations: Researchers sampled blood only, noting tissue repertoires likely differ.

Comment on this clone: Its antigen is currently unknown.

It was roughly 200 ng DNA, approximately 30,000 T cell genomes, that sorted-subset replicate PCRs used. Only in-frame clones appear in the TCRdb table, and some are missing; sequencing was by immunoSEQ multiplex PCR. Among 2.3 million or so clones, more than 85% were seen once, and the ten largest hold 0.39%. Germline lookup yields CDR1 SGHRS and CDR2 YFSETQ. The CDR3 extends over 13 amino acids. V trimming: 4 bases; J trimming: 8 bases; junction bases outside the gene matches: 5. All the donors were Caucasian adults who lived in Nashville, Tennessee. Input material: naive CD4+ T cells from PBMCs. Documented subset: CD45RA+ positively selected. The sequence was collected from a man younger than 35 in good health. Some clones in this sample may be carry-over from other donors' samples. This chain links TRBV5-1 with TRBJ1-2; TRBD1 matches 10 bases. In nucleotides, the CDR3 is TGCGCCAGCAGCACCGGGACAGGGGAAGGCTACACCTTC. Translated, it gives CASSTGTGEGYTF. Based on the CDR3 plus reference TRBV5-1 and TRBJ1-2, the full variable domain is KAGVTQTPRYLIKTRGQQVTLSCSPISGHRSVSWYQQTPGQGLQFLFEYFSETQRNKGNFPGRFSGRQFSNSRSEMNVSTLELGDSALYLCASSTGTGEGYTFGSGTRLTVV.